These 30 T cell receptor beta chains originate from one sample sequenced in a study of tumor-infiltrating lymphocytes in primary liver carcinoma. Unsorted whole blood yielded the blood RNA, and germline DNA was also extracted. The input was roughly 0.5 ug total RNA; TCR beta cDNA was made from it with a constant-region primer. ARM-PCR, slightly modified, supplied the TCR beta libraries through three nested multiplex PCR rounds. Two initial PCR rounds of around 9 cycles each paired TRBV1-TRBV30 forward primers with a C-beta reverse primer. TCRdb re-called the multiplex PCR reads with MiXCR, one entry per CDR3 protein. The profile shows approximately 330,000 distinct CDR3 sequences, less than 70% of them singletons. Sequenced material: peripheral blood. Every receptor here comes from a man between 35 and 55 years old with primary liver carcinoma and hepatitis B virus infection.

This clonotype showed up just a few times. The chain links TRBV13 to TRBJ2-2; no firm D call. V shed 1 base and J shed 5 bases, with 11 bases lying between them. CDR3 size: 15 residues. Per germline, CDR1 PRHDT and CDR2 FYEKMQ (reference sequence). For the CDR3, the DNA is TGTGCCAGCAGCTTAGATGTCCTCGGGACCGGGGAGCTGTTTTTT. Amino acid sequence: CASSLDVLGTGELFF.

This rearrangement joins TRBV11-2 to TRBJ2-1, with 7 positions matching TRBD2. The CDR3 has 14 residues. From germline, CDR1 is SGHAT and CDR2 FQNNGV. CDR3 coding DNA: TGTGTCAACAGCTTAGTATCTAGCGGCGTTGAGCAGTTCTTC. This encodes CVNSLVSSGVEQFF.

The V call is TRBV6-1, the J call TRBJ2-7, with D possibly TRBD1 on 6 matching bases. The ends were cut back, 8 bases at V and 2 bases at J, with 16 bases in the middle. CDR1 and CDR2 from the germline V gene are MNHNS and SASEGT. This CDR3 has 14 amino acids. The CDR3 here is CASLRQVSPYEQYF. CDR3 DNA: TGTGCCAGCCTCCGACAGGTTTCCCCCTACGAGCAGTACTTC.

Ten or more counts support this clonotype. V gene TRBV6-2 or TRBV6-3 combines with J gene TRBJ2-5; D possibly uses TRBD1 or TRBD2 (5 bases each). The CDR3 is 14 amino acids. Germline-derived CDR1 and CDR2 are MNHEY and SVGEGT. The V gene lost 4 bases and the J gene lost 7 bases, with 16 bases spanning the gap. The DNA of the CDR3 is TGTGCCAGCAGTTCCCAGGGAAAGAGGGGGACCCAGTACTTC. It is translated as CASSSQGKRGTQYF.

J is TRBJ1-1 and V is TRBV7-9, with a tentative D call TRBD1 (5 bases). V gave up 5 bases and J gave up 5 bases, with 12 bases separating them. The CDR3 loop spans 13 amino acids. Germline CDR1 reads SEHNR; CDR2 reads FQNEAQ (reference sequence). In DNA form, the CDR3 reads TGTGCCAGCAGCGGGGGTTGGGGAACTGAAGCTTTCTTT. Translated, it gives CASSGGWGTEAFF.

This clonotype appeared a single time. The chain joins TRBV12-3 or TRBV12-4 to TRBJ1-1; TRBD1 might be the D (5 bases). V was pared by 10 bases and J by 6 bases, with 24 bases between. The CDR3 totals 15 residues. CDR3 nucleotide sequence: TGTGCCAACAGCCCGGGGTGGGGCTGGGGCCCTGAAGCTTTCTTT. Residues: CANSPGWGWGPEAFF.

This clonotype was observed a single time. The genes are TRBV28 and TRBJ2-7; D assignment may be TRBD1 or TRBD2 (6 bases each). The V gene's germline CDR1 is MDHEN and CDR2 SYDVKM. The length of the CDR3 is 11 residues. The DNA for the CDR3 is TGTGTCATGAGGGGGGCACCCGAGCAGTACTTC. Its translation: CVMRGAPEQYF.

Of note for this clonotype: Since a much larger clone is just one base distant, this may be a read error. The chain has TRBV12-3 or TRBV12-4 and TRBJ2-7; no definite D call. V was pared by 7 bases and J by 7 bases, with 14 bases between. This CDR3 is built from 12 residues. CDR3 loop: CASTLTLSEQYF. DNA of the CDR3: TGTGCCAGCACTCTTACCCTATCGGAGCAGTACTTC.

Of note for this clonotype: A much larger clone lies a single base off, so this may be a read error. The missing conserved phenylalanine or tryptophan at the end of this CDR3 makes a read error likely. This rearrangement joins TRBV6-1 to TRBJ2-1; D call uncertain. This CDR3 has 13 residues. Germline V gene sequence: CDR1 MNHNS, CDR2 SASEGT. The ends were cut back, 6 bases at V and 6 bases at J, with 12 bases in the middle. The CDR3: CASREHMLNEQFL. CDR3 DNA: TGTGCCAGCAGAGAACATATGCTCAATGAGCAGTTCCTC.

Of note for this clonotype: This CDR3 fails to terminate in the conserved phenylalanine or tryptophan, so it likely reflects a read error. The gene calls are TRBV28 and TRBJ2-4; D remains ambiguous. Germline assignment: CDR1 MDHEN and CDR2 SYDVKM. V lost 5 bases, J lost 7 bases, and 12 bases lay in between. The CDR3 consists of 13 residues. The CDR3 region has the DNA TGTGCCAGCAGTCCAAACAGAGAGAACATTCAGTACTTA. Translating gives CASSPNRENIQYL.

As concerns this clonotype: A read error may produce the germline difference seen at one junction end. The CDR3 sequence is CSSSALVQGVGEQFF. CDR3 DNA: TGTTCCAGCAGTGCCCTGGTACAGGGCGTGGGTGAGCAGTTCTTC. The V gene is TRBV6-1, the J gene TRBJ2-1; D possibly corresponds to TRBD1 (6 bases). Per germline, CDR1 MNHNS and CDR2 SASEGT. The CDR3 length is 15 residues.

This chain links TRBV6-2 or TRBV6-3 with TRBJ2-1; TRBD2 agrees at 7 bases. CDR3 length: 14 residues. Looked up from germline, CDR1 is MNHEY and CDR2 is SVGEGT. Trimming removed 8 bases from V and 9 bases from J; junction bases left unmatched: 13. The CDR3 nucleotides read TGTGCCAGCCGCTGGCGGGAGCCTAGGGGTGAGCAGTTCTTC. Protein sequence: CASRWREPRGEQFF.

This clonotype came up a few times. The chain combines TRBV6-5 with TRBJ2-1, with TRBD2 matching 9 bases. After removal of 8 bases from V and 7 bases from J, the junction contained 15 bases not matched to a gene. CDR3 length equals 16 residues. CDR1 MNHEY and CDR2 SVGAGI come from the germline V gene. CDR3 sequence (DNA): TGTGCCAGCCTTAAAACTGGAAGCGGGAGGCGGAATGAGCAGTTCTTC. Residues: CASLKTGSGRRNEQFF.

There are a few counts of this clonotype. This chain joins TRBV5-4 and TRBJ2-3; 10 bases align to TRBD2. Germline V CDR1 and CDR2: SGHNT, YYREEE (reference sequence). The CDR3 is 14 amino acids. The junction had 1 base not matched to a gene; V was cut back by 4 bases and J by 2 bases. CDR3: CASSLAGVTDTQYF. The CDR3, as DNA: TGTGCCAGCAGCCTAGCGGGGGTCACAGATACGCAGTATTTT.

Regarding this clonotype: The CDR3 does not close with the conserved phenylalanine or tryptophan, likely indicating a read error. V usage is TRBV7-9 and J usage is TRBJ2-1; perhaps TRBD1 as D (6 bases). The CDR3 consists of 16 residues. The germline V gene has CDR1 SEHNR and CDR2 FQNEAQ (reference sequence). For the CDR3, the DNA is TGTGCCAGCAGCTCCCAAACAGGGAGCTCCTACAGTGAGCAGTTCTCC. It is translated as CASSSQTGSSYSEQFS.

This chain connects TRBV12-3 or TRBV12-4 to TRBJ2-3, with 14 bases identical to TRBD2. The CDR3 totals 20 residues. Unmatched junction bases numbered 15, after V lost 6 bases and J lost 1 base. CDR3 bases: TGTGCCAGCAGCTCCATGGGACCGGGACTAGCGGGAGACGGCACAGATACGCAGTATTTT. Its protein product is CASSSMGPGLAGDGTDTQYF.

A word on this clonotype: This may come from a read error, since a much larger clone is one base off. The CDR3 protein is CASSQIQGYNSPLHF. CDR3 DNA: TGTGCCAGCAGCCAAATACAGGGATACAATTCACCCCTCCACTTT. J is TRBJ1-6 and V is TRBV14; a weak D match, TRBD1 (6 bases). CDR3 length equals 15 residues. In germline, CDR1 is SGHDN, CDR2 FVKESK. Between the trimmed V and J ends, which lost 2 bases and 7 bases, there was a span of 12 bases.

As regards this clonotype: A much larger clonotype is one base distant, so this may be a read error. The CDR3 ends on some other residue instead of the conserved phenylalanine or tryptophan, so this is likely a read error. The chain combines TRBV12-3 or TRBV12-4 with TRBJ1-2; 9 nucleotides align to TRBD1. The trim removed 5 bases at V and 7 bases at J, leaving 8 bases unmatched. The CDR3 is 14 amino acids. CDR3 DNA sequence: TGTGCCAGCAGTAGCCATACAGGGGGCAGTGGCTACACCCTC. This translates into CASSSHTGGSGYTL.

In its sample, this clonotype was seen many times. V gene TRBV12-3 or TRBV12-4 combines with J gene TRBJ2-7; the match to TRBD1 covers 7 bases. The CDR3 totals 11 residues. With V trimmed by 5 bases and J by 6 bases, 1 base remained unmatched. CDR3 amino acids: CASSTGVEQYF. For the CDR3, the DNA is TGTGCCAGCAGTACAGGGGTCGAGCAGTACTTC.

The table lists this clonotype with many counts. This chain connects TRBV6-2 or TRBV6-3 to TRBJ2-7; TRBD2 matches 12 bases. Germline CDR1 MNHEY, CDR2 SVGEGT. The junction had 2 bases not matched to a gene; V was cut back by 6 bases and J by 2 bases. This CDR3 is built from 14 residues. In nucleotides, the CDR3 is TGTGCCAGCAGACGACTAGCGGGAGCCTACGAGCAGTACTTC. Protein: CASRRLAGAYEQYF.

As to this clonotype: The conserved closing phenylalanine or tryptophan is absent in this CDR3, likely reflecting a read error. The rearrangement links TRBV11-2 to TRBJ2-2, with no clear D. The CDR3 length is 12 residues. Trimming left V 3 bases short and J 7 bases short, with 6 bases between. Germline assignment: CDR1 SGHAT and CDR2 FQNNGV. The CDR3 nucleotides are TGTGCCAGCAGCTTCGCGCGCGGGGAGCTGTTTATT. Translated, it gives CASSFARGELFI.

With respect to this clonotype: Since a much larger clone is just one base distant, this may be a read error. CDR3 region: CATSGGTDTQHF. Here the CDR3 DNA reads TGTGCCACCTCGGGAGGTACAGATACGCAGCATTTT. The chain links TRBV10-3 to TRBJ2-3, with no clear D. The J call is uncertain, as TRBJ1-5 better fits the DNA end. The CDR3 has 12 residues. CDR1 and CDR2 from the germline V gene are ENHRY and SYGVKD.

The chain employs TRBV18 and TRBJ2-7, with D tentatively TRBD1 (6 bases). The CDR3 is 14 residues long. The V end was cut by 3 bases, the J end by 0 bases, with 9 bases between. In germline, CDR1 is KGHSH, CDR2 LQKENI. The CDR3 sequence: CASSPNRVSYEQYF. The CDR3 coding sequence is TGTGCCAGCTCACCCAACAGGGTCTCCTACGAGCAGTACTTC.

This clonotype was counted at least ten times. The chain combines TRBV12-3 or TRBV12-4 with TRBJ2-7; weak D call: TRBD2 (5 bases). The CDR3 is 15 residues long. The V and J ends lost 6 bases and 6 bases respectively, with 21 bases between them. CDR3 protein: CASSRLGLGFPEQYF. The CDR3 DNA reads TGTGCCAGCAGCCGACTTGGACTTGGGTTCCCCGAGCAGTACTTC.

A word on this clonotype: At one boundary the junction diverges from the germline segment, which might be a read error. V gene TRBV11-2 combines with J gene TRBJ2-2, with D tentatively TRBD1 or TRBD2 (5 bases each). There are 14 residues in the CDR3. From germline, CDR1 is SGHAT and CDR2 FQNNGV. The CDR3 region is CASSFGGRAGELSF. CDR3 nucleotides: TGTGCCAGCAGCTTTGGGGGTCGGGCCGGGGAGCTGTCTTTT.

With respect to this clonotype: A much larger clone lies a single base off, so this may be a read error. V gene TRBV12-3 or TRBV12-4 combines with J gene TRBJ2-3; D remains ambiguous. Trimming cost V 10 bases and J 2 bases, with 7 bases left between them. The CDR3 extends over 11 amino acids. This CDR3 reads CATSTTDTQYF. The CDR3 DNA sequence: TGTGCCACCTCAACCACAGATACGCAGTATTTT.

Worth noting for this clonotype: At one of its ends the junction is not consistent with the germline gene, which may arise from a read error. This rearrangement joins TRBV6-5 to TRBJ2-1; D assignment may be TRBD1 or TRBD2 (5 bases each). The CDR3 length is 15 residues. From germline, CDR1 is MNHEY and CDR2 SVGAGI. Written as DNA, the CDR3 is TGCGCCAGCAGTCCGGGACCACTAACACCCAATGTGCAGTTCTTC. This sequence encodes CASSPGPLTPNVQFF.

This clonotype was seen a handful of times. This sequence may be a read error, since a much larger clone differs from it by one base. J is TRBJ2-7 and V is TRBV6-2 or TRBV6-3; TRBD1 agrees at 7 bases. V lost 8 bases to trimming and J lost 6 bases; unmatched junction nucleotides: 13. Germline V lookup: CDR1 MNHEY, CDR2 SVGEGT. CDR3 length: 14 residues. CDR3 protein: CASSPGTVDLEQYF. In DNA form, the CDR3 reads TGTGCCAGCTCTCCTGGGACAGTCGACCTCGAGCAGTACTTC.

Notes on this clonotype: A much larger clonotype is one base distant, so this may be a read error. The chain has TRBV6-5 and TRBJ2-3; D not certain. The better agreement between TRBJ1-5 and the DNA end casts doubt on the J call. The CDR3 spans 13 residues. Germline-derived CDR1 and CDR2 are MNHEY and SVGAGI. CDR3 region: CASSYSPADTQHF. In nucleotides, the CDR3 is TGTGCCAGCAGTTACTCTCCCGCAGATACGCAGCATTTT.

The chain uses TRBV28 and TRBJ2-5; D may correspond to TRBD1 or TRBD2 (5 bases each). V was shortened by 5 bases and J by 1 base, with 17 bases between the two germline ends. The CDR3 runs 16 residues. Germline V lookup: CDR1 MDHEN, CDR2 SYDVKM. The CDR3, as DNA: TGTGCCAGCAGTGAAACAACATTGGGACCCCAAGAGACCCAGTACTTC. Amino acid sequence: CASSETTLGPQETQYF. The full variable domain, rest sourced from reference TRBV28 and TRBJ2-5, is DVKVTQSSRYLVKRTGEKVFLECVQDMDHENMFWYRQDPGLGLRLIYFSYDVKMKEKGDIPEGYSVSREKKERFSLILESASTNQTSMYLCASSETTLGPQETQYFGPGTRLLVL.